The T cell receptor beta chain described here comes from a study of shared clonotypes between healthy human individuals. The CDR3 runs 15 residues. The germline CDR1 and CDR2 sequences are SSHAT and FNYEAQ (reference sequence). The method was immunoSEQ multiplex PCR; TCRdb's version includes in-frame clones alone and lacks a portion of them. The sample has about 2 million clones, 85% to 95% seen once. Selected positively for CCR7 and CD45RO-negative, naive CD8 cells excluded terminally differentiated effector memory CD45RA+ cells. As regards this clone: One end of the junction is discordant with germline, which a read error may explain.

The chain recombines TRBV7-7 with TRBJ2-1, with 9 bases lining up with TRBD1. The receptor was derived from a man younger than 35 in good health. Sequencing input: naive CD8+ T cells sorted from blood. The CDR3 region has the DNA TGTGCTAGCAGCCGGACAGGGGCGAGCCACAATGAGCAGTTCTTC. This codes for CASSRTGASHNEQFF.